Only a few counts were recorded for the clone carrying this T cell receptor beta chain. The antigen remains unidentified. The data were taken from a study of beta chain features in type 1 diabetes. Findings and limits, study-wide: Small HLA sub-analyses could not settle whether HLA shapes TCRB rearrangement. PCR might preferentially amplify shorter templates, equally in patients and controls. Naive, central memory and Treg TCRB repertoires appeared more alike in patients than in healthy donors. VDJ junctions in type 1 diabetes patients carried more deletions and fewer insertions.

The whole isolated RNA underwent reverse transcription, so sequencing captured expressed TCRB transcripts. Sequencing was performed with immunoSEQ multiplex PCR; in TCRdb, only in-frame clones are kept and a portion is missing. The table lists 300,000 to 400,000 clones, around 7.6% of them singletons. The CDR3 has 15 amino acids. J gave up 6 bases and V 4 bases, and 10 bases lay outside the gene matches. Per germline, CDR1 MNHNY and CDR2 SVGAGI (reference sequence). This receptor was obtained from a woman under 30 in good health. Material: central memory CD4+ T cells from blood. The rearrangement joins TRBV6-6 to TRBJ1-2, with TRBD1 matching over 8 bases. CDR3 region: CASSSGDRRSNGYTF. The CDR3 nucleotides read TGTGCCAGCAGTTCGGGGGACAGGCGCTCAAATGGCTACACCTTC.